This T cell receptor (beta chain) was captured by sequencing in a study of T cell responses to AZD1222 COVID-19 vaccine. As for the study in general: Investigators merged groups given second doses at roughly 4 or roughly 12 weeks. Broader study findings: Reportedly, close to half of spike-specific TCRs are directed against unmutated variant regions. Spike as a whole was targeted by vaccine-associated CD4 TCRs, dominant at 160-218 and 743-854. Of the AZD1222 recipients, only six were seropositive at baseline.

The method was immunoSEQ multiplex PCR; TCRdb's version includes in-frame clones alone and lacks a portion of them. The table shows fewer than 130,000 clones, with roughly nine tenths occurring only once. Concerning this clone: No antigen is known for it.

Trimming cost V 5 bases and J 0 bases; bases outside gene matches: 7. CDR3 size: 18 residues. Germline-derived CDR1 and CDR2 are MDHEN and SYDVKM. The sample in question was peripheral blood, obtained on day 0 of AZD1222 vaccination. The rearrangement links TRBV28 to TRBJ2-6, with 10 bases fitting TRBD1. The TCR comes from an adult in good health. The CDR3 DNA reads as TGTGCCAGCAGTCCACCGGGACAGGGGACCTCTGGGGCCAACGTCCTGACTTTC. It codes for CASSPPGQGTSGANVLTF.